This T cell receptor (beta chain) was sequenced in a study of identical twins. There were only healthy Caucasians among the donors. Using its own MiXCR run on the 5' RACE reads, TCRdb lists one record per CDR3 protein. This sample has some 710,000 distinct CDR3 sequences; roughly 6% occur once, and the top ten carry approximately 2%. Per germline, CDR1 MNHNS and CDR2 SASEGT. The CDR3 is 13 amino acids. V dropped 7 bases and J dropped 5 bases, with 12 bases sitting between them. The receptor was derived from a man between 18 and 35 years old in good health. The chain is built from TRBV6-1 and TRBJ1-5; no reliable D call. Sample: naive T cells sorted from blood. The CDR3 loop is CASNMRADQPQHF. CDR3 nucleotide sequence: TGTGCCAGCAACATGAGAGCAGATCAGCCCCAGCATTTT.